These T cell receptor beta chains were read from a single sample in a study of cytomegalovirus exposure and HLA in healthy donors. The table came from immunoSEQ multiplex PCR; TCRdb's copy has only in-frame clones and leaves some out. The sample comprises some 180,000 clones, roughly 8.7% of which are singletons, and roughly 1.3% rests with the top ten. Sequencing was carried out using PBMCs. These receptors came from a woman aged 25 to 39 in good health and CMV-seropositive. The CDR3 runs from the conserved cysteine through the conserved F or W.

>TRBV2
CASSTTGTGELFF
>TRBV30
CASPARSGNTIYF
>TRBV19
CASSGQVNTEAFF
>TRBV18
CASSLSLGPGGEKLFF
>TRBV5-4
CASSLSLAGVSSYNEQFF
>TRBV19
CASSPRTPTGDTEAFF
>TRBV9
CASSVVGSSYNEQFF
>TRBV28
CASKGVQPYEQYF
>TRBV10-3
CAIRDTEPNTEAFF
>TRBV6-1
CASSEDSLRNTIYF
>TRBV7-9
CASSSLLGPYNEQFF
>TRBV25-1
CATRVPVRTTEAFF
>TRBV30
CAWTYLDRSRAQHF
>TRBV5-8
CASSSAGGLGETQYF
>TRBV2
CASSQGPAEAFF
>TRBV10-1
CASSARPGLAGGTYNEQFF
>TRBV29-1
CSVEQLGERDSSYEQYF
>TRBV27
CASSLGGEGAGELFF
>TRBV4-1
CASSQEGSGFNNSPLHF
>TRBV5-6
CASSDWGTEKLFF
>TRBV7-9
CASSPRTSGSPYNEQFF
>TRBV5-1
CASSMGQGALNEQFF
>TRBV6-5
CASSYQTGALNQPQHF
>TRBV25-1
CASSESSGQGKETQYF
>TRBV25-1
CAVSVPSATGEMFF
>TRBV6-1
CASSELRRDRQETQYF
>TRBV19
CASSIGGVSYEQYF
>TRBV5-6
CASSLGGRVYNSPLHF
>TRBV6-1
CASSEAAVHEQFF
>TRBV5-1
CASRRGGREGYEQYF
>TRBV6-6
CASSYPGHQGNTEAFF
>TRBV12-5
CASGLLLVGRGGLYEQYF
>TRBV6-5
CASSYSGHTEAFF
>TRBV5-1
CASSPWTPTQETQYF
>TRBV4-2
CASSQDLGGLLETQYF
>TRBV5-4
CASSAGGYGTEAFF
>TRBV9
CASSPTSGASYEQYF
>TRBV2
CAGHRELNQPQHF
>TRBV7-3
CASSLVLSGANVLTF
>TRBV6-1
CASSDRGGTDTQYF
>TRBV29-1
CSVIEGLAVSYEQYF